This TCR beta chain is from a study of cytomegalovirus exposure and HLA in healthy donors. Study details: In a later analysis, the 90 to 150 validation repertoires were reported to have used the same platform as the roughly 610 first-cohort repertoires.

The trim removed 7 bases at V and 1 base at J, leaving 6 bases unmatched. The CDR3 has 14 amino acids. Germline lookup yields CDR1 LNHDA and CDR2 SQIVND (reference sequence). Findings and limits, study-wide: According to the study, approximately 150 TCR beta chains were cytomegalovirus-associated. Using the classifier, cytomegalovirus status was reportedly diagnosed with high specificity and sensitivity.

Assay: immunoSEQ multiplex PCR; the TCRdb copy retains only in-frame clones and omits some. This sample yields about 65,000 clones, of which 92% are seen a single time; 1.3% belongs to the top ten. About this clone itself: Its antigen is not identified.

The chain carries TRBV19 and TRBJ1-2; 7 bases map to TRBD1. This sequence was found in a woman aged 18-30 years in good health and CMV-seronegative. The sample comprised PBMCs. Written as DNA, the CDR3 is TGTGCCAGTACCACGACAGGGCTTAACTATGGCTACACCTTC. Its translation is CASTTTGLNYGYTF.